This T cell receptor (beta chain) was sequenced during a study of blood T cells in healthy people across ages. Study outcomes and limitations: Per-million-T-cell TCR beta diversity fell roughly linearly with age. Using unsorted PBMCs precluded a conclusive naive versus antigen-experienced comparison.

This clonotype showed up many times. No antigen is known for it. Germline CDR1 reads SGHTA; CDR2 reads FQGNSA. Trimming left V 5 bases short and J 6 bases short, with 12 bases between. The CDR3 runs to 13 residues. Then a second PCR, running about 6 to 12 cycles, was carried out with a sample-barcoded 5' primer and a J-beta primer mix. Sequencing recovered at least 3 million CDR3-containing paired-end reads from each sample. TCRdb re-called the 5' RACE reads through MiXCR, storing one row per CDR3 protein. The sample lists approximately 1.5 million distinct CDR3 sequences; 35% to 45% were seen once. The chain is built from TRBV7-2 and TRBJ2-3; D is possibly TRBD1 or TRBD2 (5 bases each). The sequencing sample was made of blood. The sequence derives from a woman aged 18-29 years in good health. The CDR3 nucleotides are TGTGCCAGCAGCAAATGGTGGGGGGATACGCAGTATTTT. Encoded protein: CASSKWWGDTQYF.